The 11 T cell receptor beta chains below all came from one sample that was sequenced in a study of blood T cell repertoires in COVID-19. Clones were read by immunoSEQ multiplex PCR, and TCRdb kept only the in-frame ones, dropping some. This sample carries under 200,000 clones, over 80% of them seen once, and the ten largest clones take roughly 9.5%. The sequencing input was peripheral blood. The receptors were sampled from a woman of 80 years or more with active or convalescent COVID-19.

The rearrangement joins TRBV19 to TRBJ2-1, with TRBD2 identical over 12 bases. The CDR3 covers 17 residues. CDR1 is LNHDA and CDR2 is SQIVND in the germline V gene (reference sequence). J lost 0 bases, V lost 4 bases, and 4 bases had no gene match. This CDR3 is CASSRGLAGSSYNEQFF. CDR3 in DNA: TGTGCCAGTAGTAGGGGACTAGCGGGCAGCTCCTACAATGAGCAGTTCTTC.

This clone has only one observation. J is TRBJ2-5 and V is TRBV7-4; 10 bases fit TRBD1. Trimming cost V 1 base and J 5 bases; bases outside gene matches: 10. Per the germline V gene, CDR1 is SGHVT and CDR2 is SQSDAQ. The CDR3 is 17 residues long. Here the CDR3 reads CASSLEGRQGAGETQYF. The CDR3, as DNA: TGTGCCAGCAGCTTAGAAGGGAGACAGGGGGCAGGGGAGACCCAGTACTTC.

The chain carries TRBV27 and TRBJ1-1; the D is unclear. V was pared by 3 bases and J by 1 base, with 6 bases between. Per the germline V gene, CDR1 is MNHEY and CDR2 is SMNVEV (reference sequence). This CDR3 is built from 13 residues. CDR3 sequence: CASSFRWNTEAFF. Here the CDR3 DNA reads TGTGCCAGCAGTTTTCGGTGGAACACTGAAGCTTTCTTT.

V gene TRBV29-1 combines with J gene TRBJ1-1, with unresolved D. Trimming pared 0 bases from V and 0 bases from J, leaving 8 bases between. The CDR3 has 14 residues. Germline CDR1 and CDR2: SQVTM and ANQGSEA. The CDR3 here is CSVEESILNTEAFF. In nucleotides, the CDR3 is TGCAGCGTTGAAGAGTCCATTCTGAACACTGAAGCTTTCTTT. Full variable domain (rest looked up from reference TRBV29-1 and TRBJ1-1): SAVISQKPSRDICQRGTSLTIQCQVDSQVTMMFWYRQQPGQSLTLIATANQGSEATYESGFVIDKFPISRPNLTFSTLTVSNMSPEDSSIYLCSVEESILNTEAFFGQGTRLTVV.

This clone was seen a few times. The chain couples TRBV5-1 to TRBJ2-1; 15 positions agree with TRBD2. V shed 2 bases and J 7 bases; nucleotides not matched to a gene: 4. The CDR3 runs to 16 residues. Per germline, CDR1 SGHRS and CDR2 YFSETQ. The CDR3 DNA sequence: TGCGCCAGCAGCTTCGCTGGGACTAGCGGGAGGAATGAGCAGTTCTTC. Translated, it gives CASSFAGTSGRNEQFF.

The gene calls are TRBV2 and TRBJ1-2; 10 nucleotides align to TRBD1. Per germline, CDR1 SNHLY and CDR2 FYNNEI. The trim removed 7 bases at V and 1 base at J, leaving 3 bases unmatched. The CDR3 sequence is 14 residues long. CDR3 protein: CASTGTGDNYGYTF. Here the CDR3 DNA reads TGTGCCAGCACGGGGACAGGGGATAACTATGGCTACACCTTC.

This clone has more than one count but fewer than ten. The sample holds other DNA sequences that translate to the same CDR3. The V gene is TRBV6-5, the J gene TRBJ1-1; D is perhaps TRBD1 (5 bases). The germline V gene encodes CDR1 MNHEY and CDR2 SVGAGI. V lost 4 bases and J 1 base, leaving 10 bases between the germline ends. This CDR3 contains 14 residues. The CDR3 reads CASSSRQGNTEAFF. CDR3 in DNA: TGTGCCAGCAGTTCCCGGCAGGGGAACACTGAAGCTTTCTTT.

The chain employs TRBV6-5 and TRBJ2-7, with D perhaps TRBD1 (6 bases). Per germline, CDR1 MNHEY and CDR2 SVGAGI. V was shortened by 6 bases and J by 6 bases, with 21 bases between the two germline ends. This CDR3 has 15 residues. The CDR3 loop is CASRSDRTAPFEQYF. The DNA for the CDR3 is TGTGCCAGCAGAAGTGACAGGACCGCTCCTTTCGAGCAGTACTTC.

This rearrangement joins TRBV7-2 to TRBJ1-2; 8 nucleotides agree with TRBD1. The junction had 9 bases not matched to a gene; V was cut back by 2 bases and J by 4 bases. Germline V lookup: CDR1 SGHTA, CDR2 FQGNSA. This CDR3 has 16 residues. The CDR3 loop is CASSLLGPGTGYGYTF. The CDR3 DNA is TGTGCCAGCAGCTTATTGGGCCCCGGGACAGGCTATGGCTACACCTTC.

CDR3 sequence: CASSLAGRTEAFF. In DNA form, the CDR3 reads TGTGCCAGCAGCTTAGCTGGGCGAACTGAAGCTTTCTTT. V usage is TRBV7-9 and J usage is TRBJ1-1; D is unclear. CDR1 is SEHNR and CDR2 is FQNEAQ in the germline V gene (reference sequence). This CDR3 has 13 amino acids. V was pared by 0 bases and J by 5 bases, with 7 bases between.

The chain's CDR3 is CASSLGERETQYF. The CDR3 DNA reads as TGTGCCAGCAGCTTAGGGGAGCGGGAGACCCAGTACTTC. The genes are TRBV7-2 and TRBJ2-5; the D gene is possibly TRBD2 (5 bases). Germline V gene lookup returns CDR1 SGHTA and CDR2 FQGNSA. CDR3 length: 13 residues. Deletions cut 1 base from V and 5 bases from J, with 8 bases between.